These 8 T cell receptor beta chains were all obtained from the same sample, sequenced in a study of CD8 T cells in Susac syndrome. Reverse transcription of roughly 0.5 to 1 ug RNA was performed with random hexamers. MiXCR, run by TCRdb on the immunoSEQ multiplex PCR reads, gives a single entry per CDR3 protein. The table has around 170,000 distinct CDR3 sequences, under 95% seen once. Sequencing was performed on CD4+ T cells from PBMCs. Receptor source: a human donor with Susac syndrome.

The chain uses TRBV23-1 and TRBJ2-7; D gene uncertain. TRBV23-1 is an ORF, and what it does is uncertain. The CDR3 loop spans 15 amino acids. Trimming left V 0 bases short and J 0 bases short, with 9 bases between. The CDR3 reads CASSQSSRTSYEQYF. CDR3 DNA sequence: TGCGCCAGCAGTCAATCGAGTAGGACCTCCTACGAGCAGTACTTC.

V and J are TRBV5-1 and TRBJ2-7; a weak D match, TRBD2 (6 bases). V shed 0 bases and J shed 0 bases, with 10 bases lying between them. CDR1 is SGHRS, CDR2 YFSETQ, per germline. The CDR3 extends over 15 amino acids. The CDR3 DNA is TGCGCCAGCAGCTTGGCGGGAGACAACTCCTACGAGCAGTACTTC. Its protein is CASSLAGDNSYEQYF.

The rearrangement links TRBV4-3 to TRBJ2-1; 8 bases line up with TRBD1. This CDR3 has 17 amino acids. After removal of 0 bases from V and 2 bases from J, the junction contained 6 bases not matched to a gene. The germline gives CDR1 LGHNA, CDR2 YSLEER. The CDR3 DNA reads TGCGCCAGCAGCCAAGATATCACCAGGGGGCCCTACAATGAGCAGTTCTTC. Translated: CASSQDITRGPYNEQFF.

The gene calls are TRBV27 and TRBJ1-4; D gene uncertain. Trimming removed 0 bases from V and 7 bases from J, with 12 bases in between. Germline V gives CDR1 MNHEY, CDR2 SMNVEV (reference sequence). This CDR3 contains 15 residues. CDR3 nucleotides: TGTGCCAGCAGTTTATCCGTGCCAGGAGGTGAAAAACTGTTTTTT. Its protein product is CASSLSVPGGEKLFF. The complete variable domain, with remaining parts taken from reference TRBV27 and TRBJ1-4, reads EAQVTQNPRYLITVTGKKLTVTCSQNMNHEYMSWYRQDPGLGLRQIYYSMNVEVTDKGDVPEGYKVSRKEKRNFPLILESPSPNQTSLYFCASSLSVPGGEKLFFGSGTQLSVL.

The table lists this clonotype with a few counts. The chain couples TRBV5-4 to TRBJ2-5; no clear D. V was cut by 1 base and J by 4 bases, with 2 bases left in between. The length of the CDR3 is 11 residues. Germline V gene lookup returns CDR1 SGHNT and CDR2 YYREEE (reference sequence). CDR3 protein: CASSLLETQYF. The CDR3 region has the DNA TGTGCCAGCAGCTTGTTAGAGACCCAGTACTTC.

This clonotype was seen a single time. The gene calls are TRBV15 and TRBJ1-2, with D possibly TRBD1 on 5 matching bases. Per germline, CDR1 LNHNV and CDR2 YYDKDF (reference sequence). Trimming removed 0 bases at V and 3 bases at J, with 8 bases between. The CDR3 consists of 14 residues. The CDR3 region is CATSRDGGYYGYTF. In nucleotides, the CDR3 is TGTGCCACCAGCAGAGATGGGGGATACTATGGCTACACCTTC.

J is TRBJ1-2 and V is TRBV24-1, with D possibly matching TRBD1 (5 bases). This CDR3 has 12 residues. V lost 3 bases, J lost 6 bases, and 7 bases lay in between. The germline gives CDR1 KGHDR, CDR2 SFDVKD. The CDR3 is CATSDPRDGYTF. CDR3 bases: TGTGCCACCAGTGATCCCAGGGATGGCTACACCTTC.

The CDR3 bases are TGTGCCATCAGCTCGGAACAGACGGAGACCCAGTACTTC. It translates to CAISSEQTETQYF. This sequence joins TRBV10-3 and TRBJ2-5; no reliable D call. Germline-derived CDR1 and CDR2 are ENHRY and SYGVKD. CDR3 length: 13 amino acids. Trimming shortened V by 6 bases and J by 5 bases, and 13 bases separated the two germline ends.